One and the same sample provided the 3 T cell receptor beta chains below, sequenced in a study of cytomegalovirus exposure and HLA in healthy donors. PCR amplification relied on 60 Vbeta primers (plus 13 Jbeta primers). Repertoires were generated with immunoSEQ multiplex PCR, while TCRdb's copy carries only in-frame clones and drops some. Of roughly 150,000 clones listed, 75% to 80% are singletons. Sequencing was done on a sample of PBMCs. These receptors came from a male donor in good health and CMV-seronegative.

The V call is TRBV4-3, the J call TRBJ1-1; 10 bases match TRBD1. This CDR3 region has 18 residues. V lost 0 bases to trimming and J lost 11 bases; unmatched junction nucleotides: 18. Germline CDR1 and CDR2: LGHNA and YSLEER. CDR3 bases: TGCGCCAGCAGCCAAGAACCCACCCAGACAGGGGGCCTAGGAGAGGCTTTCTTT. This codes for CASSQEPTQTGGLGEAFF.

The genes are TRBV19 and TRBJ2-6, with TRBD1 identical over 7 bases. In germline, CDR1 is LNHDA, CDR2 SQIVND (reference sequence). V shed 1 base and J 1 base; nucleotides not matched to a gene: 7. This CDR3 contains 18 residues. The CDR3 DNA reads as TGTGCCAGTAGTATAGGACAGGGAATGGGGTCTGGGGCCAACGTCCTGACTTTC. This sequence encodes CASSIGQGMGSGANVLTF.

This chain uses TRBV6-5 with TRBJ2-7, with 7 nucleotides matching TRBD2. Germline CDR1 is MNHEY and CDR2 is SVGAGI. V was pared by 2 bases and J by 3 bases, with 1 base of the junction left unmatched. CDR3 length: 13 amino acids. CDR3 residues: CASSYSGIYEQYF. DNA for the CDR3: TGTGCCAGCAGTTACAGCGGGATCTACGAGCAGTACTTC.